Following are 27 T cell receptor beta chains from one sample sequenced in a study of early T cells in non-severe SARS-CoV-2 infection. TCRdb ran MiXCR on the 5' RACE reads and lists one entry per CDR3 protein. Of approximately 70,000 distinct CDR3 sequences listed, approximately 12% are singletons. The material sequenced was whole blood. The receptors come from an adult who was a healthcare worker with PCR-confirmed SARS-CoV-2 infection or an uninfected control (not recorded which).

This clonotype occurred many times. This CDR3 is CASSARQSSYNSPLHF. CDR3 DNA sequence: TGTGCCAGCAGTGCAAGACAGAGCTCCTATAATTCACCCCTCCACTTT. The chain recombines TRBV2 with TRBJ1-6; D might be TRBD1 (5 bases). This CDR3 contains 16 residues. CDR1 and CDR2 (germline): SNHLY, FYNNEI. The V and J ends lost 4 bases and 0 bases respectively, with 10 bases between them.

This clonotype has at least ten counts. The rearrangement links TRBV4-3 to TRBJ2-1, with TRBD2 identical over 12 bases. This CDR3 region has 14 residues. V lost 6 bases and J lost 10; bases outside the gene matches: 7. Germline CDR1 reads LGHNA; CDR2 reads YSLEER. CDR3 region: CASSQLAGGGEQFF. The CDR3 nucleotides read TGCGCCAGCAGTCAGCTAGCGGGAGGGGGGGAGCAGTTCTTC.

This clonotype came up many times. The gene calls are TRBV29-1 and TRBJ2-1; D remains ambiguous. The germline V gene encodes CDR1 SQVTM and CDR2 ANQGSEA. Trimming took 4 bases from V and 4 from J, leaving 14 bases between them. The CDR3 is 14 residues long. Here the CDR3 reads CSVGKGSRYNEQFF. The DNA of the CDR3 is TGCAGCGTTGGAAAGGGCAGCCGATACAATGAGCAGTTCTTC.

The CDR3 DNA reads TGTGCCAGCATTACTATGAACACTGAAGCTTTCTTT. Translation: CASITMNTEAFF. V gene TRBV6-6 combines with J gene TRBJ1-1; D not certain. The CDR3 contains 12 residues. The V and J ends lost 7 bases and 0 bases respectively, with 6 bases between them. The germline V gene encodes CDR1 MNHNY and CDR2 SVGAGI (reference sequence).

This chain joins TRBV5-1 and TRBJ1-2; D remains ambiguous. From germline, CDR1 is SGHRS and CDR2 YFSETQ. The CDR3 covers 13 residues. The V end lost 0 bases, the J end lost 4 bases, and 7 bases lay between the germline ends. CDR3 DNA sequence: TGCGCCAGCAGCTTGGGGATAGGCTATGGCTACACCTTC. This translates into CASSLGIGYGYTF.

The table lists this clonotype with a few counts. The rearrangement links TRBV6-1 to TRBJ2-5; TRBD1 matches at 10 bases. Looked up from germline, CDR1 is MNHNS and CDR2 is SASEGT. This CDR3 comprises 16 residues. V shed 5 bases and J 5 bases; nucleotides not matched to a gene: 11. The CDR3 coding sequence is TGTGCCAGCAGTTCGACAGGGGGCGACGGTCTGGAGACCCAGTACTTC. Encoded protein: CASSSTGGDGLETQYF.

This clonotype was counted only a few times. This chain connects TRBV29-1 to TRBJ1-2, with 8 bases lining up with TRBD1. Germline V gene data show CDR1 as SQVTM and CDR2 as ANQGSEA. The CDR3 spans 13 residues. Trimming at V came to 1 base and at J to 7 bases, leaving 5 bases not matched to a gene. The CDR3 nucleotides are TGCAGCGTTGAAGCCGGACAGGGTAGTGGCTACACCTTC. Protein: CSVEAGQGSGYTF.

This clonotype was observed many times. This chain connects TRBV14 to TRBJ2-1; weak D call: TRBD2 (5 bases). This CDR3 has 12 amino acids. The germline CDR1 and CDR2 sequences are SGHDN and FVKESK. With 2 bases removed from V and 10 bases from J, the gap between germline ends came to 9 bases. The CDR3 loop is CASSQLSGEQFF. The CDR3 DNA is TGTGCCAGCAGCCAACTAAGCGGAGAGCAGTTCTTC.

Only a few counts were recorded for this clonotype. The CDR3 loop reads CASSPETGGVSGRAANEQFF. The CDR3 DNA reads TGCGCCAGCAGTCCCGAGACAGGGGGCGTTAGCGGGAGGGCCGCCAATGAGCAGTTCTTC. The genes are TRBV5-1 and TRBJ2-1, with TRBD2 as a possible D gene (11 bases). V shed 5 bases and J shed 6 bases, with 33 bases lying between them. Germline V gene sequence: CDR1 SGHRS, CDR2 YFSETQ. This CDR3 is 20 amino acids long.

This chain joins TRBV4-1 and TRBJ2-2, with 7 positions matching TRBD2. The germline V gene encodes CDR1 MGHRA and CDR2 YSYEKL. The CDR3 consists of 15 residues. V shed 4 bases, J shed 6 bases, and the junction held 8 bases outside the gene matches. The CDR3 sequence: CASSLGGGGSGELFF. In DNA form, the CDR3 reads TGCGCCAGCAGCCTCGGAGGCGGGGGATCCGGGGAGCTGTTTTTT.

This rearrangement joins TRBV18 to TRBJ2-5; D not certain. CDR1 and CDR2 from the germline V gene are KGHSH and LQKENI. The CDR3 is made up of 14 amino acids. Trimming removed 6 bases from V and 5 bases from J, with 16 bases in between. CDR3 amino acids: CASSRRPASETQYF. For the CDR3, the DNA is TGTGCCAGCTCTCGCAGACCGGCCTCGGAGACCCAGTACTTC.

This rearrangement joins TRBV20-1 to TRBJ1-5; D not resolved. Germline V CDR1 and CDR2: DFQATT, SNEGSKA (reference sequence). The CDR3 extends over 14 amino acids. V dropped 3 bases and J dropped 4 bases, with 13 bases sitting between them. This CDR3 is CSASPPLPNQPQHF. CDR3 in DNA: TGCAGTGCTAGCCCACCTCTACCAAATCAGCCCCAGCATTTT.

The J gene is TRBJ1-1, the V gene TRBV12-3 or TRBV12-4, with TRBD1 as a possible D gene (5 bases). The CDR3 runs 13 residues. Trimming shortened V by 3 bases and J by 4 bases, and 9 bases separated the two germline ends. In nucleotides, the CDR3 is TGTGCCAGCAGTTTTGCAGGGTTCACTGAAGCTTTCTTT. Translation: CASSFAGFTEAFF.

This clonotype has at least ten counts. CDR3 in DNA: TGTGCCAGCAGCCCAGGACTAGCGGGGCAAGAGACCCAGTACTTC. It specifies CASSPGLAGQETQYF. The gene calls are TRBV11-2 and TRBJ2-5; 12 bases agree with TRBD2. The CDR3 is made up of 15 amino acids. V trimming: 5 bases; J trimming: 2 bases; junction bases outside the gene matches: 3. The germline V gene has CDR1 SGHAT and CDR2 FQNNGV.

V is TRBV5-1 and J is TRBJ2-7; no clear D. Germline CDR1 reads SGHRS; CDR2 reads YFSETQ. V shed 1 base and J shed 6 bases, with 14 bases lying between them. CDR3 size: 14 residues. The CDR3 DNA is TGCGCCAGCAGCTTGAGTGACACCCTCGCCGAGCAGTACTTC. Its protein is CASSLSDTLAEQYF.

This clonotype was counted ten times or more. This chain links TRBV5-5 with TRBJ1-5; perhaps TRBD1 as D (6 bases). Germline V gene lookup returns CDR1 SGHKS and CDR2 YYEKEE (reference sequence). The V end lost 1 base, the J end lost 1 base, and 15 bases lay between the germline ends. There are 17 residues in the CDR3. In nucleotides, the CDR3 is TGTGCCAGCAGCTTGTCGGCGGGTCAGGGGAGCAATCAGCCCCAGCATTTT. It codes for CASSLSAGQGSNQPQHF.

This clonotype has ten or more counts. V and J are TRBV5-1 and TRBJ1-1; TRBD1 might be the D (6 bases). V lost 4 bases to trimming and J lost 1 base, with 17 bases between them. CDR3 length: 16 amino acids. The germline V gene has CDR1 SGHRS and CDR2 YFSETQ. CDR3: CASSPSPGGANTEAFF. Written as DNA, the CDR3 is TGCGCCAGCAGCCCTTCCCCGGGGGGCGCGAACACTGAAGCTTTCTTT.

This clonotype was observed a handful of times. This chain links TRBV20-1 with TRBJ1-1; D is uncertain. V shed 0 bases and J shed 0 bases, with 11 bases lying between them. The CDR3 has 15 amino acids. Germline V lookup: CDR1 DFQATT, CDR2 SNEGSKA (reference sequence). The CDR3 loop reads CSARDLSFMNTEAFF. DNA of the CDR3: TGCAGTGCTAGAGATCTCAGTTTCATGAACACTGAAGCTTTCTTT.

Many counts were recorded for this clonotype. Written as DNA, the CDR3 is TGCGCCAGCCACAACACCGGGGAGCTGTTTTTT. This encodes CASHNTGELFF. The rearrangement uses TRBV5-1 and TRBJ2-2, with D unresolved. Deletions cut 7 bases from V and 2 bases from J, with 3 bases between. The CDR3 totals 11 residues. Germline V gene lookup returns CDR1 SGHRS and CDR2 YFSETQ.

The rearrangement uses TRBV5-5 and TRBJ2-5, with 8 bases fitting TRBD1. V dropped 2 bases and J dropped 5; count of bases not matched to a gene: 11. This CDR3 is 16 amino acids long. Germline values: CDR1 SGHKS, CDR2 YYEKEE (reference sequence). This CDR3 reads CASSFGGQGLGETQYF. Here the CDR3 DNA reads TGTGCCAGCAGCTTCGGAGGACAGGGATTAGGCGAGACCCAGTACTTC.

V usage is TRBV20-1 and J usage is TRBJ2-2, with TRBD2 as a possible D gene (6 bases). The CDR3 covers 15 residues. Germline V gene data show CDR1 as DFQATT and CDR2 as SNEGSKA (reference sequence). The V gene lost 6 bases and the J gene lost 6 bases, with 20 bases spanning the gap. The CDR3, as DNA: TGCAGTGCGAATGGGGACTCCCTCGGGGCCGGGGAGCTGTTTTTT. Its protein product is CSANGDSLGAGELFF.

This clonotype occurred a few times. This chain joins TRBV7-2 and TRBJ2-1, with TRBD2 identical over 8 bases. The V gene end was trimmed by 2 bases and the J gene end by 15 bases; junction bases not matched to a gene: 9. The CDR3 runs to 13 residues. Germline values: CDR1 SGHTA, CDR2 FQGNSA. CDR3: CASSLLLRGGPFF. The CDR3 DNA reads TGTGCCAGCAGCTTATTGTTACGGGGGGGGCCGTTCTTC. The whole variable domain, filled in from reference TRBV7-2 and TRBJ2-1, reads GAGVSQSPSNKVTEKGKDVELRCDPISGHTALYWYRQSLGQGLEFLIYFQGNSAPDKSGLPSDRFSAERTGGSVSTLTIQRTQQEDSAVYLCASSLLLRGGPFFGPGTRLTVL.

Only a few counts were recorded for this clonotype. This chain joins TRBV5-1 and TRBJ1-3; a weak D match, TRBD1 (5 bases). There are 14 residues in the CDR3. The V gene lost 0 bases and the J gene lost 2 bases, with 6 bases spanning the gap. CDR1 is SGHRS, CDR2 YFSETQ, per germline. For the CDR3, the DNA is TGCGCCAGCAGCTTGGCAGGGACTGGAAACACCATATATTTT. It codes for CASSLAGTGNTIYF.

This clonotype has only a few counts. The chain recombines TRBV7-2 with TRBJ2-5; D not resolved. Trimming removed 5 bases at V and 1 base at J, with 8 bases between. This CDR3 contains 13 residues. CDR1 SGHTA and CDR2 FQGNSA come from the germline V gene. The CDR3 DNA reads as TGTGCCAGCAGCCAATTTCCCCAAGAGACCCAGTACTTC. This gives the protein CASSQFPQETQYF.

In its sample, this clonotype was seen many times. The rearrangement uses TRBV6-5 and TRBJ1-6; unclear D gene. Deletions cut 0 bases from V and 9 bases from J, with 9 bases between. Germline V lookup: CDR1 MNHEY, CDR2 SVGAGI. There are 14 residues in the CDR3. The CDR3, as DNA: TGTGCCAGCAGTTACTCGGGGTTTGGTTCACCCCTCCACTTT. Its protein is CASSYSGFGSPLHF.

The chain uses TRBV2 and TRBJ2-5; 7 bases map to TRBD2. The CDR3 sequence is 14 residues long. Germline assignment: CDR1 SNHLY and CDR2 FYNNEI. V lost 0 bases to trimming and J lost 3 bases; unmatched junction nucleotides: 1. The CDR3 region has the DNA TGTGCCAGCAGTGAAGCGCGGGGGAAAGAGACCCAGTACTTC. Its protein is CASSEARGKETQYF.

The sample holds many counts of this clonotype. The rearrangement joins TRBV14 to TRBJ2-1; no clear D gene. The CDR3 consists of 15 residues. V shed 1 base and J shed 0 bases, with 7 bases lying between them. The germline V gene encodes CDR1 SGHDN and CDR2 FVKESK. The CDR3 region has the DNA TGTGCCAGCAGCCAAGGTGGGCGCTCCTACAATGAGCAGTTCTTC. Amino acids: CASSQGGRSYNEQFF.